This T cell receptor (beta chain) was obtained from a study of blood T cell repertoires in COVID-19. Overall study context: Samples representing acute and convalescent COVID-19 were sourced from the United States, Italy and Spain. T cells, B-cell-depleted T cells, or PBMCs supplied cDNA or gDNA.

Original analysis: Amplification from reference gene primers served as the basis for estimated nucleated cell counts. Repertoires were generated with immunoSEQ multiplex PCR, while TCRdb's copy carries only in-frame clones and drops some. That table gives V, J and clone size, and the DNA gave D and trimming. The table includes 50,000 to 65,000 clones, 88% detected once. This sequence was found in a man aged 55 to 69 with acute or convalescent COVID-19. The specimen was peripheral blood.

For the CDR3, the DNA is TGTGCCAGTAGCGGTAGCGGGAGTCCAGATACGCAGTATTTT. Amino acid sequence: CASSGSGSPDTQYF. The chain couples TRBV19 to TRBJ2-3; 9 nucleotides agree with TRBD2. The CDR3 runs to 14 residues. The germline V gene encodes CDR1 LNHDA and CDR2 SQIVND (reference sequence). Trimming took 6 bases from V and 4 from J; bases not matched to a gene: 5.